The 18 T cell receptor beta chains listed next were all sequenced from one sample in a study of yellow fever vaccine responses in identical twins. Each CDR3 protein is one row after TCRdb ran MiXCR on the RT-PCR reads. There are about 13,000 distinct CDR3 sequences in the sample; 84% occur only once, and approximately 1.5% lies in the top ten. The sequencing here drew on T cells from blood (PBMCs), unsorted or a sorted subset (not recorded which), taken before or after yellow fever vaccination (not recorded which). Every receptor here comes from a woman between 18 and 29 years old who received the yellow fever vaccine.

The chain links TRBV19 to TRBJ2-7, with D tentatively TRBD1 (5 bases). This CDR3 is built from 13 residues. Trimming shortened V by 5 bases and J by 3 bases, and 11 bases separated the two germline ends. Germline assignment: CDR1 LNHDA and CDR2 SQIVND (reference sequence). Here the CDR3 DNA reads TGTGCCAGTAGTGGGCAGGGTGTCTACGAGCAGTACTTC. Its protein is CASSGQGVYEQYF.

This rearrangement joins TRBV7-2 to TRBJ2-3, with a possible D match to TRBD2 (6 bases). Between the trimmed V and J ends, which lost 7 bases and 7 bases, there was a span of 21 bases. The CDR3 is 15 amino acids. The germline gives CDR1 SGHTA, CDR2 FQGNSA. CDR3 DNA sequence: TGTGCCAGCACTTTGGTTGCGGGAATCGTGAATACGCAGTATTTT. Protein product: CASTLVAGIVNTQYF. Combining the CDR3 with reference TRBV7-2 and TRBJ2-3 gives the whole variable domain GAGVSQSPSNKVTEKGKDVELRCDPISGHTALYWYRQSLGQGLEFLIYFQGNSAPDKSGLPSDRFSAERTGGSVSTLTIQRTQQEDSAVYLCASTLVAGIVNTQYFGPGTRLTVL.

The chain joins TRBV5-6 to TRBJ2-4; 7 nucleotides line up with TRBD1. The CDR3 is 19 residues long. V was pared by 4 bases and J by 1 base, with 17 bases of the junction left unmatched. Germline V CDR1 and CDR2: SGHDT, YYEEEE. CDR3 DNA sequence: TGTGCCAGCAGCCCCGCCGGGACAGAGCCTGCGATGGCCAAAAACATTCAGTACTTC. Translation gives CASSPAGTEPAMAKNIQYF.

This clonotype was picked up one time. The chain combines TRBV23-1 with TRBJ2-4; D perhaps matches TRBD2 (7 bases). TRBV23-1 falls under the ORF class, with uncertain function. This CDR3 region has 17 residues. V dropped 2 bases and J dropped 2 bases, with 16 bases sitting between them. The CDR3 here is CASSQRGGAVPKNIQYF. CDR3 coding DNA: TGCGCCAGCAGTCAAAGGGGGGGGGCGGTACCCAAAAACATTCAGTACTTC.

This clonotype was recorded a few times. J is TRBJ2-7 and V is TRBV18, with unresolved D. The CDR3 runs 14 residues. From germline, CDR1 is KGHSH and CDR2 LQKENI. Trimming cost V 2 bases and J 0 bases, with 8 bases left between them. This CDR3 reads CASSPSVSSYEQYF. The CDR3 bases are TGTGCCAGCTCACCATCTGTGAGCTCCTACGAGCAGTACTTC.

The rearrangement joins TRBV29-1 to TRBJ2-5, with D tentatively TRBD2 (5 bases). The germline V gene has CDR1 SQVTM and CDR2 ANQGSEA. V was trimmed by 5 bases and J by 5 bases, leaving 15 bases between them. The CDR3 length is 13 residues. The CDR3, as DNA: TGCAGCGTTCGGTCGAACGGACTTGAGACCCAGTACTTC. It codes for CSVRSNGLETQYF.

This clonotype was recorded only once. V usage is TRBV30 and J usage is TRBJ2-7; unclear D gene. Trimming took off 1 base at V and 5 bases at J, with 3 bases between the two ends. This CDR3 has 10 amino acids. CDR1 and CDR2 from the germline V gene are GTSNPN and SVGIG (reference sequence). DNA of the CDR3: TGTGCCTGGAGTGGGAACGAGCAGTACTTC. Its protein is CAWSGNEQYF.

The gene calls are TRBV10-3 and TRBJ1-2; TRBD1 matches at 7 bases. V dropped 4 bases and J dropped 6; count of bases not matched to a gene: 11. This CDR3 contains 15 residues. The germline CDR1 and CDR2 sequences are ENHRY and SYGVKD. The CDR3 sequence is CAISGRDSAGDGYTF. The CDR3 DNA sequence: TGTGCCATCAGTGGCCGGGACAGCGCCGGGGATGGCTACACCTTC.

The chain combines TRBV28 with TRBJ2-1; TRBD2 agrees at 9 bases. Germline CDR1 and CDR2: MDHEN and SYDVKM. V trimming: 5 bases; J trimming: 4 bases; junction bases outside the gene matches: 3. The CDR3 spans 14 residues. CDR3 sequence reads: CASSSLAGYNEQFF. CDR3 DNA sequence: TGTGCCAGCAGTAGCCTAGCGGGATACAATGAGCAGTTCTTC.

The gene calls are TRBV5-1 and TRBJ1-5; 9 nucleotides match TRBD1. V was pared by 2 bases and J by 5 bases, with 5 bases of the junction left unmatched. CDR3 length equals 15 residues. Germline V gene lookup returns CDR1 SGHRS and CDR2 YFSETQ. The CDR3 DNA sequence: TGCGCCAGCAGCTTCAGGGACAGGGTGGATCAGCCCCAGCATTTT. Translating gives CASSFRDRVDQPQHF.

The chain carries TRBV27 and TRBJ2-5, with 13 bases fitting TRBD2. The V and J ends lost 5 bases and 7 bases, in that order; junction bases with no gene match: 7. Germline CDR1 MNHEY, CDR2 SMNVEV (reference sequence). The CDR3 has 15 amino acids. The CDR3 nucleotides read TGTGCCAGCAGTCCAGGGACTAGCGGGGAGGGGACCCAGTACTTC. Amino acid sequence: CASSPGTSGEGTQYF.

The chain recombines TRBV29-1 with TRBJ1-1; D gene unclear. CDR1 and CDR2 from the germline V gene are SQVTM and ANQGSEA. The CDR3 extends over 14 amino acids. V lost 1 base and J 0 bases, leaving 9 bases between the germline ends. CDR3 DNA sequence: TGCAGCGTTGAAGGAGGTAACATGAACACTGAAGCTTTCTTT. It translates to CSVEGGNMNTEAFF.

The table lists this clonotype with a count of one. This chain links TRBV11-2 with TRBJ2-7, with TRBD2 as a possible D gene (6 bases). This CDR3 region has 14 residues. Trimming cost V 0 bases and J 1 base, with 7 bases left between them. Germline values: CDR1 SGHAT, CDR2 FQNNGV. The CDR3 protein is CASSLEAGSYEQYF. The CDR3 region has the DNA TGTGCCAGCAGCTTAGAGGCGGGATCCTACGAGCAGTACTTC. Complete variable domain (other parts from reference TRBV11-2 and TRBJ2-7): EAGVAQSPRYKIIEKRQSVAFWCNPISGHATLYWYQQILGQGPKLLIQFQNNGVVDDSQLPKDRFSAERLKGVDSTLKIQPAKLEDSAVYLCASSLEAGSYEQYFGPGTRLTVT.

The chain recombines TRBV20-1 with TRBJ2-7, with TRBD2 as a possible D gene (5 bases). Trimming pared 6 bases from V and 0 bases from J, leaving 12 bases between. Germline V gene sequence: CDR1 DFQATT, CDR2 SNEGSKA (reference sequence). The CDR3 is made up of 13 amino acids. CDR3 nucleotides: TGCAGTGCAAGGGCGGACTCCTCCTACGAGCAGTACTTC. Translating gives CSARADSSYEQYF.

The chain carries TRBV5-1 and TRBJ2-1, with a possible D match to TRBD1 (5 bases). From germline, CDR1 is SGHRS and CDR2 YFSETQ. The CDR3 loop spans 15 amino acids. The V end lost 0 bases, the J end lost 8 bases, and 15 bases lay between the germline ends. CDR3 protein: CASSLALAGPDEQFF. CDR3 DNA: TGCGCCAGCAGCTTGGCCCTGGCAGGGCCGGATGAGCAGTTCTTC. The full variable domain, rest sourced from reference TRBV5-1 and TRBJ2-1, is KAGVTQTPRYLIKTRGQQVTLSCSPISGHRSVSWYQQTPGQGLQFLFEYFSETQRNKGNFPGRFSGRQFSNSRSEMNVSTLELGDSALYLCASSLALAGPDEQFFGPGTRLTVL.

The chain links TRBV9 to TRBJ1-5; 7 bases agree with TRBD1. The CDR3 is made up of 15 amino acids. With 6 bases clipped from V and 3 bases from J, the junction kept 9 bases outside the gene matches. Germline-derived CDR1 and CDR2 are SGDLS and YYNGEE. CDR3 DNA sequence: TGTGCCAGCAACGCGACAGGGTGGGACAATCAGCCCCAGCATTTT. The encoded protein is CASNATGWDNQPQHF.

The chain couples TRBV27 to TRBJ2-1; D gene ambiguous. V shed 3 bases and J shed 6 bases, with 6 bases lying between them. Germline V gene sequence: CDR1 MNHEY, CDR2 SMNVEV (reference sequence). This CDR3 has 12 amino acids. The CDR3 sequence is CASSLGSNEQFF. The CDR3 DNA sequence: TGTGCCAGCAGTTTGGGCAGCAATGAGCAGTTCTTC.

The chain links TRBV29-1 to TRBJ2-1, with TRBD1 identical over 9 bases. V was clipped by 5 bases and J by 2 bases; unmatched bases: 4. The CDR3 extends over 14 amino acids. Looked up from germline, CDR1 is SQVTM and CDR2 is ANQGSEA. The CDR3 spells CSVSGTGPYNEQFF. Written as DNA, the CDR3 is TGCAGCGTTTCCGGGACAGGGCCCTACAATGAGCAGTTCTTC.